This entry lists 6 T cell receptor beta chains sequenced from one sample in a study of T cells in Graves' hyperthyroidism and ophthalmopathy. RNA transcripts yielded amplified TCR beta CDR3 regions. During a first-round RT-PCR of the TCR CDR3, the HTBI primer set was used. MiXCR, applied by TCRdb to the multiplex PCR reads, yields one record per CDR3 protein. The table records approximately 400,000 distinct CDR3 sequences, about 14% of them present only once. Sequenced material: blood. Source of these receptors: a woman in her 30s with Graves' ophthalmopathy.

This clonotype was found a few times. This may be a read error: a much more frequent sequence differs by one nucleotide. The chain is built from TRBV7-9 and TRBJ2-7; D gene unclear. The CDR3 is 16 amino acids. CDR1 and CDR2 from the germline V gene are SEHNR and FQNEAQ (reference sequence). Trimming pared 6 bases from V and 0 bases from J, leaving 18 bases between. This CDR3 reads CASRSARKATSYEQYF. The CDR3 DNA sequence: TGTGCCAGCAGGTCCGCAAGGAAAGCCACCTCCTACGAGCAGTACTTC.

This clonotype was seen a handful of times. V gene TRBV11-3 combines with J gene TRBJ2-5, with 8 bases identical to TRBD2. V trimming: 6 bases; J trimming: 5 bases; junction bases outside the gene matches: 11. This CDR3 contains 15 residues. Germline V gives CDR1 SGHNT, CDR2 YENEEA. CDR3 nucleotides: TGTGCCAGCAGAACCGTCGACGGGGGGGGGGAGACCCAGTACTTC. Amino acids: CASRTVDGGGETQYF.

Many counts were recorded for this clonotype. CDR3 DNA: TGCGCCAGCAGCTTCCAGGGCGGTGGAAACACCATATATTTT. Amino acids: CASSFQGGGNTIYF. This chain joins TRBV5-1 and TRBJ1-3; D is possibly TRBD1 (5 bases). The CDR3 has 14 amino acids. CDR1 SGHRS and CDR2 YFSETQ come from the germline V gene. Trimming pared 2 bases from V and 3 bases from J, leaving 9 bases between.

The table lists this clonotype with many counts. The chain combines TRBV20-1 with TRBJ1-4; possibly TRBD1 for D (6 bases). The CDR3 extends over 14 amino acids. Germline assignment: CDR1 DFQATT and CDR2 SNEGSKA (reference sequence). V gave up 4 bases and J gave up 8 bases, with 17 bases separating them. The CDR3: CSATTGGAWEKLFF. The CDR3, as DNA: TGCAGTGCTACCACGGGGGGGGCTTGGGAAAAACTGTTTTTT.

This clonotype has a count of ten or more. CDR3 sequence: CASSYRQGPSGAFF. The DNA for the CDR3 is TGTGCCAGCAGCTATAGACAGGGGCCTTCGGGGGCTTTCTTT. V usage is TRBV7-2 and J usage is TRBJ1-1, with 8 bases fitting TRBD1. This CDR3 comprises 14 residues. Germline trimming cut 4 bases from V and 11 bases from J; bases unmatched to any gene: 12. CDR1 is SGHTA, CDR2 FQGNSA, per germline.

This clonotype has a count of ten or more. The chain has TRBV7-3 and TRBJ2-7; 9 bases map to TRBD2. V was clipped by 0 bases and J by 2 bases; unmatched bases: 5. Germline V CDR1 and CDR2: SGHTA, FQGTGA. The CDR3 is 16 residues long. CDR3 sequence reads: CASSLTGAGGTYEQYF. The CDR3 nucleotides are TGTGCCAGCAGCTTAACGGGAGCGGGGGGTACCTACGAGCAGTACTTC.